One sample yielded the 29 T cell receptor beta chains listed below, sequenced in a study of spatial heterogeneity in lung cancer. Time point indicated: blood at routine non-recurrence follow-up after resection. In TCRdb, the 5' RACE reads were re-called with MiXCR into one record per CDR3 protein. The data contain under 20,000 distinct CDR3 sequences, under 20% of them seen just once; the ten biggest clones take up about 6.6%. The specimen comprised PBMCs, sampled at follow-up. These receptors were taken from a male donor with early-stage non-small cell lung cancer.

Judged by abundance, this clonotype is medium-sized (0.01 to 0.1%). The V and J genes are TRBV7-9 and TRBJ2-1; 7 bases are shared with TRBD2. This CDR3 is 15 amino acids long. V lost 4 bases to trimming and J lost 7 bases; unmatched junction nucleotides: 10. In germline, CDR1 is SEHNR, CDR2 FQNEAQ (reference sequence). Here the CDR3 DNA reads TGTGCCAGCAGCTCCCCGCTAGCGGAGGCGAATGAGCAGTTCTTC. It encodes CASSSPLAEANEQFF. Full variable domain (missing parts from reference TRBV7-9 and TRBJ2-1): DTGVSQNPRHKITKRGQNVTFRCDPISEHNRLYWYRQTLGQGPEFLTYFQNEAQLEKSRLLSDRFSAERPKGSFSTLEIQRTEQGDSAMYLCASSSPLAEANEQFFGPGTRLTVL.

This clonotype has just a few counts. This chain uses TRBV7-2 with TRBJ1-5; D ambiguous. Per the germline V gene, CDR1 is SGHTA and CDR2 is FQGNSA. The CDR3 length is 13 residues. V lost 5 bases to trimming and J lost 5 bases, with 10 bases between them. CDR3 DNA sequence: TGTGCCAGCAGCCCCACCGGAGATCAGCCCCAGCATTTT. Amino acid sequence: CASSPTGDQPQHF. Full variable domain (remainder filled in from reference TRBV7-2 and TRBJ1-5): GAGVSQSPSNKVTEKGKDVELRCDPISGHTALYWYRQSLGQGLEFLIYFQGNSAPDKSGLPSDRFSAERTGGSVSTLTIQRTQQEDSAVYLCASSPTGDQPQHFGDGTRLSIL.

The chain has TRBV11-3 and TRBJ2-7; 10 bases line up with TRBD1. J gave up 2 bases and V 5 bases, and 9 bases lay outside the gene matches. In germline, CDR1 is SGHNT, CDR2 YENEEA. The CDR3 has 16 residues. The CDR3 reads CASSQLTGTGAYEQYF. The CDR3 DNA reads as TGTGCCAGCAGCCAGCTAACCGGGACAGGGGCCTACGAGCAGTACTTC.

The chain carries TRBV7-6 and TRBJ2-2; D is perhaps TRBD2 (6 bases). The length of the CDR3 is 14 residues. V lost 2 bases and J lost 4, with 8 bases in between. Germline assignment: CDR1 SGHVS and CDR2 FNYEAQ. CDR3 region: CASSLREVTGELFF. The DNA of the CDR3 is TGTGCCAGCAGCTTAAGGGAGGTCACCGGGGAGCTGTTTTTT.

The chain links TRBV20-1 to TRBJ1-5, with D perhaps TRBD1 (6 bases). The CDR3 length is 12 residues. V was clipped by 5 bases and J by 4 bases, with 9 bases between them. CDR1 and CDR2 from the germline V gene are DFQATT and SNEGSKA (reference sequence). CDR3 sequence reads: CSARTGNQPQHF. The DNA for the CDR3 is TGCAGTGCTCGAACAGGGAATCAGCCCCAGCATTTT.

This clonotype was observed once. The genes are TRBV12-3 or TRBV12-4 and TRBJ1-5, with D uncertain. Trimming took 3 bases from V and 3 from J, leaving 9 bases between them. The CDR3 extends over 14 amino acids. CDR3 loop: CASSLSRDNQPQHF. The CDR3 coding sequence is TGTGCCAGCAGTTTGTCCCGGGACAATCAGCCCCAGCATTTT.

V and J are TRBV5-4 and TRBJ1-1; weak D call: TRBD1 (5 bases). The CDR3 runs 13 residues. Germline V gene lookup returns CDR1 SGHNT and CDR2 YYREEE (reference sequence). Trimming removed 2 bases from V and 2 bases from J, with 7 bases in between. In nucleotides, the CDR3 is TGTGCCAGCAGCTTTGACAGAAACACTGAAGCTTTCTTT. Protein: CASSFDRNTEAFF.

This clonotype came up once. The J gene is TRBJ2-7, the V gene TRBV6-2 or TRBV6-3; TRBD1 might be the D (5 bases). Germline V gene sequence: CDR1 MNHEY, CDR2 SVGEGT. The CDR3 contains 11 residues. V was clipped by 7 bases and J by 7 bases, with 11 bases between them. The DNA of the CDR3 is TGTGCCAGCACTTCAGGGCGGGAGCAGTACTTC. Translated, it gives CASTSGREQYF.

This clonotype was observed a handful of times. The V gene is TRBV20-1, the J gene TRBJ2-5; D perhaps matches TRBD2 (5 bases). Germline V gene lookup returns CDR1 DFQATT and CDR2 SNEGSKA (reference sequence). Trimming pared 0 bases from V and 1 base from J, leaving 15 bases between. The CDR3 sequence is 16 residues long. The CDR3 region has the DNA TGCAGTGCTAGAGACACGGCACTAGTTGGCCAAGAGACCCAGTACTTC. Its translation: CSARDTALVGQETQYF.

This clonotype was seen ten or more times. The chain is built from TRBV4-1 and TRBJ2-1; D is unclear. This CDR3 has 18 amino acids. In germline, CDR1 is MGHRA, CDR2 YSYEKL. Between the trimmed V and J ends, which lost 0 bases and 4 bases, there was a span of 19 bases. DNA of the CDR3: TGCGCCAGCAGCCAAGATAGCTCAGGCTCTCGGGTATACAATGAGCAGTTCTTC. It specifies CASSQDSSGSRVYNEQFF.

This clonotype was observed a few times. The chain joins TRBV5-1 to TRBJ1-3; D ambiguous. The CDR3 is 14 amino acids. Trimming left V 3 bases short and J 8 bases short, with 15 bases between. CDR1 is SGHRS, CDR2 YFSETQ, per germline. The CDR3: CASSSWRSGDTIYF. As DNA, the CDR3 is TGCGCCAGCAGCTCTTGGCGTTCTGGGGACACCATATATTTT.

Regarding this clonotype: A much larger clone lies a single base off, so this may be a read error. The chain combines TRBV11-3 with TRBJ2-1, with 8 bases identical to TRBD2. The J call may be faulty, since TRBJ2-7 better matches the DNA end. CDR3 length: 14 residues. Germline lookup yields CDR1 SGHNT and CDR2 YENEEA. The DNA for the CDR3 is TGTGCCAGCAGCCGACTTAGCGGGGTTGGTGAGCAGTACTTC. The encoded protein is CASSRLSGVGEQYF.

This clonotype was counted only a few times. V gene TRBV7-9 combines with J gene TRBJ2-3; D is unclear. This CDR3 has 12 amino acids. CDR1 SEHNR and CDR2 FQNEAQ come from the germline V gene (reference sequence). V gave up 0 bases and J gave up 4 bases, with 2 bases separating them. The CDR3 sequence is CASSLASDTQYF. The DNA for the CDR3 is TGTGCCAGCAGCTTAGCGTCAGATACGCAGTATTTT.

By sample fraction, this clonotype is medium-sized. This chain joins TRBV6-2 or TRBV6-3 and TRBJ1-5, with TRBD1 matching 7 bases. This CDR3 contains 16 residues. V was clipped by 7 bases and J by 7 bases; unmatched bases: 16. The germline V gene encodes CDR1 MNHEY and CDR2 SVGEGT. The CDR3 DNA reads TGTGCCAGCAACCAGATGACAGGGTTTGGGGGGCAGCCCCAGCATTTT. Translation: CASNQMTGFGGQPQHF.

The rearrangement links TRBV11-2 to TRBJ2-3; D may be TRBD2 (6 bases). The CDR3 totals 15 residues. Germline values: CDR1 SGHAT, CDR2 FQNNGV. Trimming removed 1 base at V and 6 bases at J, with 14 bases between. The CDR3 spells CASSLGGGMADTQYF. For the CDR3, the DNA is TGTGCCAGCAGCTTAGGTGGAGGGATGGCGGATACGCAGTATTTT.

The chain joins TRBV7-3 to TRBJ1-1; D call uncertain. CDR1 and CDR2 from the germline V gene are SGHTA and FQGTGA. The V end was cut by 5 bases, the J end by 0 bases, with 7 bases between. The CDR3 covers 13 residues. CDR3 coding DNA: TGTGCCAGCAGCATAGACCTGAACACTGAAGCTTTCTTT. Translating gives CASSIDLNTEAFF.

This chain links TRBV18 with TRBJ2-7; 9 bases line up with TRBD2. The CDR3 spans 15 residues. Trimming took 0 bases from V and 2 from J; bases not matched to a gene: 2. Per germline, CDR1 KGHSH and CDR2 LQKENI. In DNA form, the CDR3 reads TGTGCCAGCTCACCACCGCTAGCGGGGACCTACGAGCAGTACTTC. Its protein product is CASSPPLAGTYEQYF.

This clonotype is termed medium-sized. This sequence joins TRBV20-1 and TRBJ1-5, with D perhaps TRBD1 (5 bases). This CDR3 spans 16 amino acids. Germline values: CDR1 DFQATT, CDR2 SNEGSKA (reference sequence). V was trimmed by 6 bases and J by 2 bases, leaving 20 bases between them. CDR3 coding DNA: TGCAGTGCGGATACCCAGGGCATGGCTGGCAATCAGCCCCAGCATTTT. Its translation is CSADTQGMAGNQPQHF.

This clonotype was detected many times. V usage is TRBV7-8 and J usage is TRBJ2-3; TRBD1 aligns across 7 bases. Trimming took 11 bases from V and 1 from J; bases not matched to a gene: 9. Germline values: CDR1 SGHVS, CDR2 FQNEAQ. This CDR3 contains 14 residues. The DNA for the CDR3 is TGTGCCGGAAAAAATGGGACAGGCACAGATACGCAGTATTTT. Its translation: CAGKNGTGTDTQYF.

This clonotype appeared a few times. The chain uses TRBV20-1 and TRBJ2-1; 9 bases match TRBD2. The V and J ends lost 5 bases and 3 bases, in that order; junction bases with no gene match: 14. This CDR3 has 17 residues. The germline CDR1 and CDR2 sequences are DFQATT and SNEGSKA (reference sequence). The CDR3 DNA reads as TGCAGTGCTTTTAAGCGGGGGGTTTCTTCTTACTACAATGAGCAGTTCTTC. Protein product: CSAFKRGVSSYYNEQFF.

This chain uses TRBV2 with TRBJ1-2; D might be TRBD1 (6 bases). The length of the CDR3 is 13 residues. Trimming left V 7 bases short and J 4 bases short, with 13 bases between. Germline V gene data show CDR1 as SNHLY and CDR2 as FYNNEI. The CDR3 DNA reads TGTGCCAGCATTCTAGGGGGGCTCTATGGCTACACCTTC. This sequence encodes CASILGGLYGYTF.

This clonotype appeared many times. The chain uses TRBV3-1 and TRBJ2-5, with D possibly matching TRBD1 (5 bases). V shed 1 base and J shed 3 bases, with 9 bases lying between them. Germline V gene sequence: CDR1 LGHDT, CDR2 YNNKEL (reference sequence). This CDR3 region has 14 residues. This CDR3 reads CASSQGTLEETQYF. CDR3 nucleotide sequence: TGTGCCAGCAGCCAAGGGACACTTGAAGAGACCCAGTACTTC.

The chain recombines TRBV5-1 with TRBJ2-1; D uncertain. This CDR3 comprises 13 residues. Germline V gene data show CDR1 as SGHRS and CDR2 as YFSETQ. Trimming cost V 0 bases and J 9 bases, with 10 bases left between them. CDR3: CASSLGMEAEQFF. The DNA for the CDR3 is TGCGCCAGCAGCTTGGGGATGGAAGCTGAGCAGTTCTTC.

This clonotype was counted between two and nine times. This chain connects TRBV5-1 to TRBJ2-1; 11 bases line up with TRBD2. This CDR3 is 16 amino acids long. Germline assignment: CDR1 SGHRS and CDR2 YFSETQ. V shed 4 bases, J shed 7 bases, and the junction held 10 bases outside the gene matches. CDR3 sequence: CASSAGGTSGINEQFF. The CDR3 DNA sequence: TGCGCCAGCAGCGCGGGTGGGACTAGCGGCATAAATGAGCAGTTCTTC.

Ten or more counts support this clonotype. This rearrangement joins TRBV27 to TRBJ2-4, with TRBD2 identical over 10 bases. Germline V lookup: CDR1 MNHEY, CDR2 SMNVEV (reference sequence). CDR3 size: 13 residues. V gave up 6 bases and J gave up 7 bases; unmatched junction bases: 3. The CDR3 DNA reads as TGTGCCAGCAGCCCGGGACTAGCGAACATTCAGTACTTC. The encoded protein is CASSPGLANIQYF.

This clonotype is medium-sized (0.01 to 0.1%). V and J are TRBV24-1 and TRBJ2-7, with 7 bases aligning to TRBD1. Germline CDR1 reads KGHDR; CDR2 reads SFDVKD. The CDR3 is made up of 16 amino acids. V shed 3 bases, J shed 2 bases, and the junction held 9 bases outside the gene matches. CDR3 amino acids: CATSDTRQGSAYEQYF. CDR3 bases: TGTGCCACCAGTGATACAAGACAGGGATCTGCCTACGAGCAGTACTTC.

This clonotype was seen a few times. The chain recombines TRBV18 with TRBJ1-1, with TRBD1 matching 8 bases. The germline V gene has CDR1 KGHSH and CDR2 LQKENI. The junction had 15 bases not matched to a gene; V was cut back by 6 bases and J by 3 bases. This CDR3 comprises 17 residues. The CDR3 nucleotides read TGTGCCAGCTCTCCCTGGGCGCAGGGGGCCCTGGACACTGAAGCTTTCTTT. Its protein is CASSPWAQGALDTEAFF.

This clonotype showed up just a few times. The chain recombines TRBV20-1 with TRBJ2-3; 7 bases line up with TRBD1. CDR3 size: 15 residues. The V gene end was trimmed by 0 bases and the J gene end by 4 bases; junction bases not matched to a gene: 7. The germline CDR1 and CDR2 sequences are DFQATT and SNEGSKA (reference sequence). CDR3 in amino acids: CSARDLRGMADTQYF. CDR3 nucleotides: TGCAGTGCTAGAGATCTCAGGGGGATGGCAGATACGCAGTATTTT.

This clonotype was counted many times. The J gene is TRBJ1-2, the V gene TRBV6-5; D gene ambiguous. CDR3 length: 14 residues. V was cut by 2 bases and J by 6 bases, with 13 bases left in between. Germline-derived CDR1 and CDR2 are MNHEY and SVGAGI. CDR3 DNA sequence: TGTGCCAGCAGTTACAGCGCGGGAAGCGATGGCTACACCTTC. Its protein is CASSYSAGSDGYTF.